This TCR beta chain was recovered during a study of regulatory T cells in long-lasting Graves disease. As for the study in general: Persistent cases took antithyroid drugs over 5 years and stayed TSH receptor antibody positive.

The germline V and J ends were trimmed by 6 bases and 4 bases, with 13 bases remaining between them. The CDR3 covers 14 residues. Construction of the TCR beta libraries employed iRepertoire HTBI primers in conjunction with Arm-PCR of CDR3 regions. TCRdb reanalysed the multiplex PCR reads using MiXCR and keeps one entry per CDR3 protein. The sample lists 300,000 to 350,000 distinct CDR3 sequences; less than 20% were seen once. This sample's time point: persistent/refractory GD, antithyroid drugs over 5 years with positive TRAb. Construction of the TCR library relied on RNA isolated from PBMCs. This clonotype has ten or more counts.

The material was peripheral blood mononuclear cells (PBMCs), obtained when the disease was refractory, from a patient treated with antithyroid drugs. The chain combines TRBV12-3 or TRBV12-4 with TRBJ1-3; D ambiguous. The clonotype comes from a female donor with Graves disease. Written as DNA, the CDR3 is TGTGCCAGCAGCATCGGCGGGATAGGAAACACCATATATTTT. Translating it yields CASSIGGIGNTIYF.